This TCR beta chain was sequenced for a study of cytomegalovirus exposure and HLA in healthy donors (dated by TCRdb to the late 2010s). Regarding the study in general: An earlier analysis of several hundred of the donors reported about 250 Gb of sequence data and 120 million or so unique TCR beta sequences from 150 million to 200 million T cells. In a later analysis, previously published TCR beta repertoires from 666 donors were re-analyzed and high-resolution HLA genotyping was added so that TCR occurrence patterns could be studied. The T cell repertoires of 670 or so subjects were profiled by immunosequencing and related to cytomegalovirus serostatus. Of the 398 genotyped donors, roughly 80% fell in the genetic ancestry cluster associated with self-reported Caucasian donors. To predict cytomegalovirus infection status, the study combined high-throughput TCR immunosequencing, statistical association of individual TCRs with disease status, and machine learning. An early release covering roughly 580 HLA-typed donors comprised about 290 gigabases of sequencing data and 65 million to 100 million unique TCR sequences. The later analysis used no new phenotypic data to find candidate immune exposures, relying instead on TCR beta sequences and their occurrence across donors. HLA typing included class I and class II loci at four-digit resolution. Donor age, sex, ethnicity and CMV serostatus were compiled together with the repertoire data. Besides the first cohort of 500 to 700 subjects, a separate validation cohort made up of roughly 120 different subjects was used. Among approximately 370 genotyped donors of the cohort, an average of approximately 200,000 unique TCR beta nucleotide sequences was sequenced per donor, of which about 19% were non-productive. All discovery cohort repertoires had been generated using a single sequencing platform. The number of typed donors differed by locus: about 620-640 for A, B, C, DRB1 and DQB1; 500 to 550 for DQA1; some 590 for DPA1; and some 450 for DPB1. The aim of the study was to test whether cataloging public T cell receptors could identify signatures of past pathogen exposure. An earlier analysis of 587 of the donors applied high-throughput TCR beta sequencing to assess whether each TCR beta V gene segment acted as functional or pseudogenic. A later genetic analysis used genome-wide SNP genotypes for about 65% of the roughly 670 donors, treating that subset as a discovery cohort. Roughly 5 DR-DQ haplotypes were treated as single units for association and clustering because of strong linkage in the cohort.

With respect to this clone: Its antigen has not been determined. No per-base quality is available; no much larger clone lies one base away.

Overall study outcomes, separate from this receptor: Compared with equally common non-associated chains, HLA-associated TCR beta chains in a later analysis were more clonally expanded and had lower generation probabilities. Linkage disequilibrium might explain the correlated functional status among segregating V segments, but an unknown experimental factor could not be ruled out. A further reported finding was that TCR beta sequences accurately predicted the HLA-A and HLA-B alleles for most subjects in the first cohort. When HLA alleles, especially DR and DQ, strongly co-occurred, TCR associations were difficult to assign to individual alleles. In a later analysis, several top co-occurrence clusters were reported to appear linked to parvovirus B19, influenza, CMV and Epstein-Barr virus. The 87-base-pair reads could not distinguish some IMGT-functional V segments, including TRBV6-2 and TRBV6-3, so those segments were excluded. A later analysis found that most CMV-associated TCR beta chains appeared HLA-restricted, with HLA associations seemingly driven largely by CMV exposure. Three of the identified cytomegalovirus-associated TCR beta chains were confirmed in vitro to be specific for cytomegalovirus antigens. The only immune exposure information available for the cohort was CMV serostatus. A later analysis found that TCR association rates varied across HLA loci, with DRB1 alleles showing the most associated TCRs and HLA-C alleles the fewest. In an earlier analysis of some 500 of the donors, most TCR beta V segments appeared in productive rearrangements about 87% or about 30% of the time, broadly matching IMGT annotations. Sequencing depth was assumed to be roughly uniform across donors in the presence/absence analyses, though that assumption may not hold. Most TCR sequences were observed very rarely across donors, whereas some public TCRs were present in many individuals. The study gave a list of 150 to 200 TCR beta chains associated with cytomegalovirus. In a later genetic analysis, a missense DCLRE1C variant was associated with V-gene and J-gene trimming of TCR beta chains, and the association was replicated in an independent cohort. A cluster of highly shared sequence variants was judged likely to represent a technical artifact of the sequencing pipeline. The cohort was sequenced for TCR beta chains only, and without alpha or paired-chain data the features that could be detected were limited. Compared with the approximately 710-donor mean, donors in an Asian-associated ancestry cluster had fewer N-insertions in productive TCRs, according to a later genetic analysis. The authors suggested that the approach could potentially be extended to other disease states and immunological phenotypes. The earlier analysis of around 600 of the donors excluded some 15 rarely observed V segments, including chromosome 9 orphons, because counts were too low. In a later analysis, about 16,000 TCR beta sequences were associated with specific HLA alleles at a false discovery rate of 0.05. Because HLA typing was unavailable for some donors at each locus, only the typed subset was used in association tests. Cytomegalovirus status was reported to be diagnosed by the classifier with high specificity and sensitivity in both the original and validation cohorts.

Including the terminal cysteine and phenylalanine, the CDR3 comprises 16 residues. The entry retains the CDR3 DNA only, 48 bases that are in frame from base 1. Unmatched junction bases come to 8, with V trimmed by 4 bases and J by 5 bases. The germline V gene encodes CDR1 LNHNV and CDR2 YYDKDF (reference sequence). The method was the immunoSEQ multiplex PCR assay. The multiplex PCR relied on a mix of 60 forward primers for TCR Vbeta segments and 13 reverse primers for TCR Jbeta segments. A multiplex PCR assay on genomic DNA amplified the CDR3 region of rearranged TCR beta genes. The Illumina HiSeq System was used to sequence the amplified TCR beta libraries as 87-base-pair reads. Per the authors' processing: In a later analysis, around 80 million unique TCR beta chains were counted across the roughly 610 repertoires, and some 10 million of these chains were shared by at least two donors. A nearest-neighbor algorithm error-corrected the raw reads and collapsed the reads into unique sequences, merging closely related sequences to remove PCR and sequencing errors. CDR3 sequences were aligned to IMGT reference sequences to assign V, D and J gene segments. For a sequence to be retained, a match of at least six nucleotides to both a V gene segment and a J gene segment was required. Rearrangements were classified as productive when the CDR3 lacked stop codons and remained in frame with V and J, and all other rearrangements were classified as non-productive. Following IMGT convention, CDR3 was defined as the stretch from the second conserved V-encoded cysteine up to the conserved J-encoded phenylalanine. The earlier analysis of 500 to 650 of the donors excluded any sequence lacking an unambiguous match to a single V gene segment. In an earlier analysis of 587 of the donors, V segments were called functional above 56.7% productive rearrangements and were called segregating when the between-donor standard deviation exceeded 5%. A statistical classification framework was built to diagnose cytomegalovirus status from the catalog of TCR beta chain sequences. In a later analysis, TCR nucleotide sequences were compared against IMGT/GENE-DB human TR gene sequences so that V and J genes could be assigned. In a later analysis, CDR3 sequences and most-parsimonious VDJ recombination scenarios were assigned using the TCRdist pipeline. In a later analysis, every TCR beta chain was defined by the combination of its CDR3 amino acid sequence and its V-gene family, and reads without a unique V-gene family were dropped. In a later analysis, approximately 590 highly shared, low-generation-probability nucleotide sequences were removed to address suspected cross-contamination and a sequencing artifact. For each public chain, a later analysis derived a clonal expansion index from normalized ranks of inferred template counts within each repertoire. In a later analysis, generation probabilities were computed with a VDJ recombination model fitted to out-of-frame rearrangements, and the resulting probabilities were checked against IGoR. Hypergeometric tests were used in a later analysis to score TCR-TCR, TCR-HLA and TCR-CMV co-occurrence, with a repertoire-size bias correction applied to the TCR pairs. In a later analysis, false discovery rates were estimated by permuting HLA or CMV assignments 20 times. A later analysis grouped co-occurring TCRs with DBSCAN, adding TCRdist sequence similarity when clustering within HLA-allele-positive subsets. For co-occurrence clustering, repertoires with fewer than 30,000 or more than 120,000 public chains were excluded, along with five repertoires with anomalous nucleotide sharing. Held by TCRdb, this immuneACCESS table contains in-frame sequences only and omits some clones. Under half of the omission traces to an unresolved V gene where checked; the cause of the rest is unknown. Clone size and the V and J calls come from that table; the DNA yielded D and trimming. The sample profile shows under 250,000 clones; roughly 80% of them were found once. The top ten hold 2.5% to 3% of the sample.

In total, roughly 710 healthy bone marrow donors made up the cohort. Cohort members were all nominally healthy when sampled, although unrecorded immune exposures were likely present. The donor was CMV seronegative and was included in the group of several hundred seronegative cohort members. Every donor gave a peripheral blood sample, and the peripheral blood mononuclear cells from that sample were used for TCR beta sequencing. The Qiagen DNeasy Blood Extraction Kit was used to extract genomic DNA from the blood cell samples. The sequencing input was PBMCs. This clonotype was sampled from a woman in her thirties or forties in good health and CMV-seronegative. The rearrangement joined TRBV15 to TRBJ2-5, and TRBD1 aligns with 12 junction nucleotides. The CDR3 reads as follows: CATSKGTGGSLETQYF. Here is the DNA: TGTGCCACCAGCAAAGGGACAGGGGGCTCCCTTGAGACCCAGTACTTC.